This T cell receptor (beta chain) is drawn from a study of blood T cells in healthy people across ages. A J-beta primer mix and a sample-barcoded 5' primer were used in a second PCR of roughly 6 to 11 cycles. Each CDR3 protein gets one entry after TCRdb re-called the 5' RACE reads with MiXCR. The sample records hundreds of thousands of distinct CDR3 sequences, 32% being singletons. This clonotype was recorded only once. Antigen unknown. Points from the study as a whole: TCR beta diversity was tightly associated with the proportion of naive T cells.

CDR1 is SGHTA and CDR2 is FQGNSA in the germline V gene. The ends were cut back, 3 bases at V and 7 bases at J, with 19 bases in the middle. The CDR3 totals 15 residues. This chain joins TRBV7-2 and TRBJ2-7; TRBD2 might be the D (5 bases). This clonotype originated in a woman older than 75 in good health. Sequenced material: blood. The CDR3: CASSFGGRPDNEQYF. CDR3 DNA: TGTGCCAGCAGCTTCGGCGGGCGCCCTGACAATGAGCAGTACTTC. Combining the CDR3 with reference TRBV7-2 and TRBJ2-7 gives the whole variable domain GAGVSQSPSNKVTEKGKDVELRCDPISGHTALYWYRQSLGQGLEFLIYFQGNSAPDKSGLPSDRFSAERTGGSVSTLTIQRTQQEDSAVYLCASSFGGRPDNEQYFGPGTRLTVT.